A selection of T cell receptor beta chains follows, all from one sample in a study of OX40 agonist ivuxolimab in advanced cancers. TCRdb's copy holds only in-frame clones and misses some; the assay was immunoSEQ multiplex PCR. In the table there are approximately 38,000 clones, approximately 87% of which are singletons. The starting material was CD4+ or CD8+ T cells sorted from blood, obtained in a trial of the OX40 agonist ivuxolimab. The source of these receptors is an adult with an advanced solid tumor such as melanoma, head and neck, liver or kidney cancer. Both conserved end residues are part of each CDR3. The D gene is left open where the match is weak. Not every row has a clone size; where given, it reads once, few, many or a size class.

>TRBV4-2|-|TRBJ2-7|once
TGTGCCAGCAGTCCCGAGGGGACCCTCTCCTACGAGCAGTACTTC
CASSPEGTLSYEQYF
>TRBV25-1|-|TRBJ2-7|-
TGTGCCAGCAGTGAATCCGGGGTTCGGAACGAGCAGTACTTC
CASSESGVRNEQYF
>TRBV7-3|-|TRBJ2-1|-
TGTGCCAGCAGCCCGGACAGAAGCTCCTACAATGAGCAGTTCTTC
CASSPDRSSYNEQFF
>TRBV5-4|-|TRBJ2-5|-
TGTGCCAGCAGCTCCGGGCTAGCTGGGGAGACCCAGTACTTC
CASSSGLAGETQYF
>TRBV28|TRBD1|TRBJ1-2|once
TGTGCCAGCAGGGACGCAGGGGGGCCGGGTGGCTACACCTTC
CASRDAGGPGGYTF
>TRBV14|TRBD2|TRBJ2-1|-
TGTGCCAGCAGCCAAGCGGGGGGACTCCGATGGCAGTTCTTC
CASSQAGGLRWQFF
>TRBV14|-|TRBJ2-3|-
TGTGCCAGCAGCCCTCTCGGCGACGGACCTAGCACAGATACGCAGTATTTT
CASSPLGDGPSTDTQYF
>TRBV20-1|-|TRBJ2-1|-
TGCAGTGCTAGAGGGCGACTAGAGCAGTTCTTC
CSARGRLEQFF
>TRBV5-1|TRBD1|TRBJ2-7|once
TGCGCCAGCAGCTTGTCTTTGGGGACAGGGGCTTCCTACGAGCAGTACTTC
CASSLSLGTGASYEQYF
>TRBV5-8|-|TRBJ2-1|-
TGTGCCAGATACAATGAGCAGTTCTTC
CARYNEQFF
>TRBV10-3|TRBD2|TRBJ2-3|-
TGTGCCATCAGTGAGTCGGGGTCCGCTAGCGGGTGGGATACGCAGTATTTT
CAISESGSASGWDTQYF
>TRBV19|-|TRBJ1-1|-
TGTGCCAGTAGTATTGGAGGGGACACTGAAGCTTTCTTT
CASSIGGDTEAFF
>TRBV5-6|TRBD1|TRBJ1-4|-
TGTGCCAGCAGCTTGACAGGGACAGGGGCCTCTTCTAATGAAAAACTGTTTTTT
CASSLTGTGASSNEKLFF
>TRBV2|-|TRBJ1-4|once
TGTGCCAGCATTGTCAGGGGCGGGAATGAAAAACTGTTTTTT
CASIVRGGNEKLFF
>TRBV7-3|TRBD2|TRBJ2-1|-
TGTGCCAGCAGCTTAAATGCGGGGGGGGGTAATGAGCAGTTCTTC
CASSLNAGGGNEQFF
>TRBV2|-|TRBJ2-7|-
TGTGCCAGCAGTACACAGGGTTACGAGCAGTACTTC
CASSTQGYEQYF
>TRBV5-1|-|TRBJ2-3|-
TGCGCCAGCAGCCCAACGGTGGATACGCAGTATTTT
CASSPTVDTQYF
>TRBV5-1|-|TRBJ1-3|-
TGCGCCAGCAGCTCGGACAGTTCTGGAAACACCATATATTTT
CASSSDSSGNTIYF
>TRBV20-1|-|TRBJ2-1|-
TGCAGTGCTAGAGATGAGGGTGAGCAGTTCTTC
CSARDEGEQFF
>TRBV2|-|TRBJ1-2|-
TGTGCCAGCAGTCCAAACGGACAGTATGGCTACACCTTC
CASSPNGQYGYTF
>TRBV10-3|-|TRBJ1-1|-
TGTGCCATCAGTGAACTAGCGAACACTGAAGCTTTCTTT
CAISELANTEAFF
>TRBV4-2|TRBD2|TRBJ2-2|-
TGTGCCAGCAGCCAAAGCGGGGTCACCGGGGAGCTGTTTTTT
CASSQSGVTGELFF
>TRBV5-1|-|TRBJ2-3|-
TGCGCCAGCAGCTTGGAGCAGCCCACAGATACGCAGTATTTT
CASSLEQPTDTQYF
>TRBV30|-|TRBJ2-5|-
TGTGCCTGGAGTGTTGGAGAGACCCAGTACTTC
CAWSVGETQYF
>TRBV5-4|-|TRBJ2-7|once
TGTGCCAGCAGCTCCCCCGGAGGGCCCGAGCAGTACTTC
CASSSPGGPEQYF
>TRBV12-5|-|TRBJ1-5|-
TGTGCTAGTGGTCTTAATCAGCCCCAGCATTTT
CASGLNQPQHF
>TRBV11-2|-|TRBJ2-4|-
TGTGCCAGCAGCCCCTCGAACATTCAGTACTTC
CASSPSNIQYF
>TRBV11-2|TRBD1|TRBJ2-2|-
TGTGCCAGCAGCTTAGGTGGGACAGGGTACACCGGGGAGCTGTTTTTT
CASSLGGTGYTGELFF